The T cell receptor beta chain described here comes from a study of T cell responses to AZD1222 COVID-19 vaccine. Data came from immunoSEQ multiplex PCR; TCRdb stores just in-frame clones and leaves some out. The table records 150,000 to 200,000 clones, more than 80% of them present only once. Study-wide findings and caveats: Recipients of two AZD1222 doses showed rising Spike-specific TCR breadth and depth. Only a handful of AZD1222 recipients tested seropositive at baseline. Donors in the cohort were predominantly white British and more often female, and clonal diversity was possibly underestimated.

Worth noting for this clone: Its target is not known.

The TCR originated in an adult in good health. Sequenced here: peripheral blood, sampled on day 0 of AZD1222 vaccination.

The CDR3 reads CAWSPDRVSSSGNTIYF. CDR3 nucleotide sequence: TGTGCCTGGAGTCCGGACAGGGTTTCTTCTTCTGGAAACACCATATATTTT. The V gene is TRBV30, the J gene TRBJ1-3; 8 bases fit TRBD1. Germline trimming cut 2 bases from V and 1 base from J; bases unmatched to any gene: 10. The CDR3 is 17 residues long. The V gene's germline CDR1 is GTSNPN and CDR2 SVGIG (reference sequence).